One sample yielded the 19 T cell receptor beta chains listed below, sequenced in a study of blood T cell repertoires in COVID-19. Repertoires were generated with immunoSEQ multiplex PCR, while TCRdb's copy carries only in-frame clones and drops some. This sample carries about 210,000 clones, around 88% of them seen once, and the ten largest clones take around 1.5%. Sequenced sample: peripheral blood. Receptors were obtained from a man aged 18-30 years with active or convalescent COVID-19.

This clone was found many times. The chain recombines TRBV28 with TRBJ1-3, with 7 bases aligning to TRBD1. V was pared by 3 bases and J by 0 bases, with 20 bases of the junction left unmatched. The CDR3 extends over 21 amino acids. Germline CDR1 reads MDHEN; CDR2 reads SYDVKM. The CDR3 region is CASSFRLGGVQGMSSGNTIYF. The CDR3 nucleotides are TGTGCCAGCAGTTTTCGTCTAGGGGGCGTACAGGGGATGAGCTCTGGAAACACCATATATTTT. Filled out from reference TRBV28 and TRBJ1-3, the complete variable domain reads DVKVTQSSRYLVKRTGEKVFLECVQDMDHENMFWYRQDPGLGLRLIYFSYDVKMKEKGDIPEGYSVSREKKERFSLILESASTNQTSMYLCASSFRLGGVQGMSSGNTIYFGEGSWLTVV.

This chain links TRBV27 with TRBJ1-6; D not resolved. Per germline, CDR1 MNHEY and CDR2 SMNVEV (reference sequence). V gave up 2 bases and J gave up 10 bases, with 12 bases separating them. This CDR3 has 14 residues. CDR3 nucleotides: TGTGCCAGCAGTTTAGGGAGCTTTTGGTCACCCCTCCACTTT. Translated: CASSLGSFWSPLHF.

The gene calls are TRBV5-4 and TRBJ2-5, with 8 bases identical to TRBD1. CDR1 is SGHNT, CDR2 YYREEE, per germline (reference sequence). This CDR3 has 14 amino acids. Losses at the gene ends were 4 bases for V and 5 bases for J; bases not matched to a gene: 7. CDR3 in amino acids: CASSAGQGRETQYF. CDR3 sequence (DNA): TGTGCCAGCAGCGCAGGACAGGGCAGGGAGACCCAGTACTTC.

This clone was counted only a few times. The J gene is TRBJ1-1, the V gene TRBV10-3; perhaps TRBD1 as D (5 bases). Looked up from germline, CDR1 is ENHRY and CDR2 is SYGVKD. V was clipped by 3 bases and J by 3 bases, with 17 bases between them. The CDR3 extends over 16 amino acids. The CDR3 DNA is TGTGCCATCAGTGAATCAGGCTTTACGGGGGACACTGAAGCTTTCTTT. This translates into CAISESGFTGDTEAFF.

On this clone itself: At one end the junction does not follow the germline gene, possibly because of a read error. CDR3 protein: CASSNDIPRDF. CDR3 DNA: TGTGCCAGTAGTAACGACATCCCTCGGGACTTT. This chain links TRBV19 with TRBJ1-1, with D hard to call. Germline V CDR1 and CDR2: LNHDA, SQIVND (reference sequence). This CDR3 is 11 amino acids long.

This chain's CDR3 is CASSLGGQSPPLHF. In nucleotides, the CDR3 is TGTGCCAGCAGCTTAGGCGGACAGTCGCCACCCCTCCACTTT. The chain joins TRBV11-2 to TRBJ1-6; possible D gene TRBD1, 6 bases. Germline CDR1 is SGHAT and CDR2 is FQNNGV. V was trimmed by 1 base and J by 11 bases, leaving 12 bases between them. This CDR3 contains 14 residues.

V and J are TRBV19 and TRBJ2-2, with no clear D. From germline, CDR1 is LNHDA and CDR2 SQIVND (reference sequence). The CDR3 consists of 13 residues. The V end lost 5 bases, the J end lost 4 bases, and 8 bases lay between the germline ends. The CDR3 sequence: CASSLVRTGELFF. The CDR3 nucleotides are TGTGCCAGTAGTCTAGTTCGCACCGGGGAGCTGTTTTTT.

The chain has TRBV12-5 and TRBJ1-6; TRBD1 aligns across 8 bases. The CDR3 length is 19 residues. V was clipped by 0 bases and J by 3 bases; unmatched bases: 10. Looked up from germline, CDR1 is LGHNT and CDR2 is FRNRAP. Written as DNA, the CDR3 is TGTGCTAGTGGTTTGGTAGGCACAGGGGGACCCTACTATAATTCACCCCTCCACTTT. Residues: CASGLVGTGGPYYNSPLHF.

Here the CDR3 reads CASSRTGTGVRSPLHF. The CDR3 DNA reads as TGTGCCAGCAGCCGGACAGGGACAGGGGTACGATCACCCCTCCACTTT. The genes are TRBV7-9 and TRBJ1-6; 10 positions match TRBD1. Per the germline V gene, CDR1 is SEHNR and CDR2 is FQNEAQ (reference sequence). Losses at the gene ends were 5 bases for V and 10 bases for J; bases not matched to a gene: 11. The CDR3 spans 16 residues.

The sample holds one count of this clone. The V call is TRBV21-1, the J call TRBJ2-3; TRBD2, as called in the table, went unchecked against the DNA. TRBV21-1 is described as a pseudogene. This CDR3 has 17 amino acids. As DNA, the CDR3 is TGTGCCAGCAGGAAGGGCGGACTAGCGGGATGCACAGATACGCAGTATTTT. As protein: CASRKGGLAGCTDTQYF.

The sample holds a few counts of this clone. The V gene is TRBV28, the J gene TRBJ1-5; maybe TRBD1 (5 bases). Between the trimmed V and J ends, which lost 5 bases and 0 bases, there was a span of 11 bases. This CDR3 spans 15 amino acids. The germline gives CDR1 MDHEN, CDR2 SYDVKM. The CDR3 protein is CASSIYRNSNQPQHF. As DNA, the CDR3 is TGTGCCAGCAGTATCTACAGGAATAGCAATCAGCCCCAGCATTTT.

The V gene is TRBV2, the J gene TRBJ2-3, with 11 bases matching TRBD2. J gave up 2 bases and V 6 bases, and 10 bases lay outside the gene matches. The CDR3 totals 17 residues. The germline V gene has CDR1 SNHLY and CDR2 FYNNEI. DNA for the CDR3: TGTGCCAGCAGGGCGGGACTAGCGGCTTCCCCCACAGATACGCAGTATTTT. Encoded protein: CASRAGLAASPTDTQYF. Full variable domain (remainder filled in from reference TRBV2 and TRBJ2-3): EPEVTQTPSHQVTQMGQEVILRCVPISNHLYFYWYRQILGQKVEFLVSFYNNEISEKSEIFDDQFSVERPDGSNFTLKIRSTKLEDSAMYFCASRAGLAASPTDTQYFGPGTRLTVL.

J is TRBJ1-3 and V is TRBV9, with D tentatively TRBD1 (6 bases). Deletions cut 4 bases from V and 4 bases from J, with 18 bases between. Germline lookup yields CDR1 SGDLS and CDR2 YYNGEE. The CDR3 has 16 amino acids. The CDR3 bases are TGTGCCAGCAGCATCGGGGCCATTGGGGGCGGAAACACCATATATTTT. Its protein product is CASSIGAIGGGNTIYF.

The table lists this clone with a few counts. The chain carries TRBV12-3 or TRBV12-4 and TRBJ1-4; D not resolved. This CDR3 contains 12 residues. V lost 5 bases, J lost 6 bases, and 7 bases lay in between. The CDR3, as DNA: TGTGCCAGCAGTCCCTCGGATGAAAAACTGTTTTTT. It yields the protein CASSPSDEKLFF.

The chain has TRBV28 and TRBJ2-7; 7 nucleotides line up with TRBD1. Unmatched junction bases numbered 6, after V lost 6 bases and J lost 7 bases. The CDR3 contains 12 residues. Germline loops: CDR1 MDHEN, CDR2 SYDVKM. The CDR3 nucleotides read TGTGCCAGCAGGACGACAGGGTGGGAGCAGTACTTC. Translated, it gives CASRTTGWEQYF.

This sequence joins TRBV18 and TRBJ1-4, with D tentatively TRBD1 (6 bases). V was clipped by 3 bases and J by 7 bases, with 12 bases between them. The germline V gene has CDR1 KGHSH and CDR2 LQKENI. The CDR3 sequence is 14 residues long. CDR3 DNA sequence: TGTGCCAGCTCACCGTCCCAGGGGAGTGAAAAACTGTTTTTT. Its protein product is CASSPSQGSEKLFF. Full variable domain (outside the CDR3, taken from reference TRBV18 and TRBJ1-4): NAGVMQNPRHLVRRRGQEARLRCSPMKGHSHVYWYRQLPEEGLKFMVYLQKENIIDESGMPKERFSAEFPKEGPSILRIQQVVRGDSAAYFCASSPSQGSEKLFFGSGTQLSVL.

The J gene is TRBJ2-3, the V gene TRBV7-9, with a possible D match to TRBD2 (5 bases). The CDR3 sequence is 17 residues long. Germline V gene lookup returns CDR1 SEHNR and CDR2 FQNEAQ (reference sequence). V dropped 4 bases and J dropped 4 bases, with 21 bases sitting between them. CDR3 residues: CASSSPHILVSSDTQYF. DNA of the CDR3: TGTGCCAGCAGCTCACCACACATACTAGTATCGTCAGATACGCAGTATTTT. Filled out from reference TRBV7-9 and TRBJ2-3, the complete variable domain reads DTGVSQNPRHKITKRGQNVTFRCDPISEHNRLYWYRQTLGQGPEFLTYFQNEAQLEKSRLLSDRFSAERPKGSFSTLEIQRTEQGDSAMYLCASSSPHILVSSDTQYFGPGTRLTVL.

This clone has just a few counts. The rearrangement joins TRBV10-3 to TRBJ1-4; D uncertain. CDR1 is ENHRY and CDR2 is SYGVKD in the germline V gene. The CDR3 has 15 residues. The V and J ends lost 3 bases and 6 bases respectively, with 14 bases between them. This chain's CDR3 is CAISDPSMGDEKLFF. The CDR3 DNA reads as TGTGCCATCAGTGACCCGTCCATGGGAGATGAAAAACTGTTTTTT.

The CDR3 coding sequence is TGTGCCAGCAGTGAAAAGGGACTCACAACCTACGAGCAGTACTTC. Its protein product is CASSEKGLTTYEQYF. V and J are TRBV6-1 and TRBJ2-7, with D maybe TRBD2 (6 bases). CDR3 length: 15 amino acids. The V end lost 2 bases, the J end lost 2 bases, and 13 bases lay between the germline ends. The germline CDR1 and CDR2 sequences are MNHNS and SASEGT.